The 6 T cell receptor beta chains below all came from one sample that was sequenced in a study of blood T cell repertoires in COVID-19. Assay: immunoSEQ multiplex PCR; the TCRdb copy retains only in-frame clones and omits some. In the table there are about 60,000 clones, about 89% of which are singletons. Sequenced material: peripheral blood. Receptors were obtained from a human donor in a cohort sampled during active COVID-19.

CDR3 coding DNA: TGTGCCAGCCTTGACAAAGCCACCACAGATACGCAGTATTTT. This translates into CASLDKATTDTQYF. V gene TRBV28 combines with J gene TRBJ2-3, with unresolved D. This CDR3 is built from 14 residues. The V gene's germline CDR1 is MDHEN and CDR2 SYDVKM. V was shortened by 8 bases and J by 2 bases, with 14 bases between the two germline ends.

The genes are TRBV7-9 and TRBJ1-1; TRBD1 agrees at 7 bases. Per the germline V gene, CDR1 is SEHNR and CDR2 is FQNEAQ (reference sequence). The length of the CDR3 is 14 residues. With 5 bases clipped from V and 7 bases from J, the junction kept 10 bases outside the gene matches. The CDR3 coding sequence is TGTGCCAGCAGCACCCGGGACAGAAACTTTGAAGCTTTCTTT. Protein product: CASSTRDRNFEAFF.

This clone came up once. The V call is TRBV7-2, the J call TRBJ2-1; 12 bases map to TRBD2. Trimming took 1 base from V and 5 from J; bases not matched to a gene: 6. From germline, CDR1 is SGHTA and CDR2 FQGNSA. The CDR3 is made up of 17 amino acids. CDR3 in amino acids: CASSLVLWTSGDNEQFF. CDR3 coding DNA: TGTGCCAGCAGCTTAGTGTTGTGGACTAGCGGGGACAATGAGCAGTTCTTC.

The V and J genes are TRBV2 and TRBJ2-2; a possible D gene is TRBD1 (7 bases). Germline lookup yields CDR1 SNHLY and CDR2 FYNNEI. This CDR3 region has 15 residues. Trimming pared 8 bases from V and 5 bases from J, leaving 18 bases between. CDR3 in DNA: TGTGCCAGCTTCGCTGCGGCAGGGGGGACCGGGGAGCTGTTTTTT. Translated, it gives CASFAAAGGTGELFF. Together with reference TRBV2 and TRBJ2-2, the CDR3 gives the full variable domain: EPEVTQTPSHQVTQMGQEVILRCVPISNHLYFYWYRQILGQKVEFLVSFYNNEISEKSEIFDDQFSVERPDGSNFTLKIRSTKLEDSAMYFCASFAAAGGTGELFFGEGSRLTVL.

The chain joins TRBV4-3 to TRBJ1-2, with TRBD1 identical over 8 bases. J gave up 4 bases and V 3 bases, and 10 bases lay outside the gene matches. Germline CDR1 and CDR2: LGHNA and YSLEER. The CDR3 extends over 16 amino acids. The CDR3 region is CASSQDRQGSFYGYTF. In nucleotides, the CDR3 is TGCGCCAGCAGCCAGGACCGACAGGGGTCGTTCTATGGCTACACCTTC.

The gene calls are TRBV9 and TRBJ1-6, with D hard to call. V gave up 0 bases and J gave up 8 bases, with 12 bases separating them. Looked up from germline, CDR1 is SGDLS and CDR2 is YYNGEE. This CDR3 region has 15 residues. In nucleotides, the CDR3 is TGTGCCAGCAGCGTAGCGTTGGGCTCGGATTCACCCCTCCACTTT. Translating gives CASSVALGSDSPLHF.